These 18 T cell receptor beta chains share one sample of origin, sequenced in a study of cytomegalovirus exposure and HLA in healthy donors. Researchers ran the PCR with 60 Vbeta and 13 Jbeta primers. Here immunoSEQ multiplex PCR was the method, and the copy in TCRdb shows in-frame clones only, minus some. In the table there are around 220,000 clones, roughly 80% of which are singletons. The sample was PBMCs. All receptors come from a man in his forties in good health and CMV-seronegative.

The chain joins TRBV2 to TRBJ2-5; 8 positions agree with TRBD2. Germline CDR1 SNHLY, CDR2 FYNNEI. The CDR3 is 15 amino acids. V dropped 1 base and J dropped 4; count of bases not matched to a gene: 5. CDR3 amino acids: CASSEERGGRETQYF. The CDR3 nucleotides are TGTGCCAGCAGTGAAGAACGGGGGGGCCGAGAGACCCAGTACTTC.

This sequence joins TRBV5-6 and TRBJ2-3; 9 bases are shared with TRBD1. Trimming cost V 4 bases and J 3 bases; bases outside gene matches: 6. The CDR3 is 15 amino acids. Germline V gene sequence: CDR1 SGHDT, CDR2 YYEEEE. The CDR3 loop reads CASSVTGTGTDTQYF. CDR3 in DNA: TGTGCCAGCAGCGTAACCGGGACAGGGACAGATACGCAGTATTTT.

This chain uses TRBV5-5 with TRBJ1-2; 7 nucleotides match TRBD1. With V trimmed by 3 bases and J by 1 base, 6 bases remained unmatched. Germline assignment: CDR1 SGHKS and CDR2 YYEKEE (reference sequence). The CDR3 length is 15 residues. CDR3 amino acids: CASSSSRDSNYGYTF. The CDR3 nucleotides are TGTGCCAGCAGCTCTTCCCGGGACAGTAACTATGGCTACACCTTC.

The CDR3 is CASSLAAGGLDTQYF. CDR3 nucleotide sequence: TGTGCCAGCAGCTTAGCGGCGGGGGGGCTGGATACGCAGTATTTT. This chain joins TRBV7-7 and TRBJ2-3; 9 nucleotides align to TRBD2. Germline V CDR1 and CDR2: SSHAT, FNYEAQ (reference sequence). The trim removed 0 bases at V and 6 bases at J, leaving 4 bases unmatched. This CDR3 has 15 residues.

The chain has TRBV7-9 and TRBJ2-3; 13 bases are a match to TRBD2. V shed 1 base, J shed 4 bases, and the junction held 8 bases outside the gene matches. The CDR3 is 18 residues long. Germline V gene sequence: CDR1 SEHNR, CDR2 FQNEAQ (reference sequence). The CDR3 DNA follows: TGTGCCAGCAGCTTAGTAGCGACTAGCGGGGGGTTAGCAGATACGCAGTATTTT. The encoded protein is CASSLVATSGGLADTQYF.

The V and J genes are TRBV5-5 and TRBJ1-4; 8 nucleotides align to TRBD1. The CDR3 covers 14 residues. V lost 5 bases, J lost 8 bases, and 8 bases stayed unmatched. Germline CDR1 and CDR2: SGHKS and YYEKEE (reference sequence). The CDR3 nucleotides read TGTGCCAGCAGTTCCGGACAGGGCCTAGAAAAACTGTTTTTT. Its protein is CASSSGQGLEKLFF.

This clone occurred once. The chain has TRBV11-2 and TRBJ1-1, with 7 bases matching TRBD1. The CDR3 consists of 15 residues. Germline-derived CDR1 and CDR2 are SGHAT and FQNNGV. Losses at the gene ends were 5 bases for V and 1 base for J; bases not matched to a gene: 7. In DNA form, the CDR3 reads TGTGCCAGCAGCCTTCGGACAGGTTCGAACACTGAAGCTTTCTTT. It codes for CASSLRTGSNTEAFF.

This chain links TRBV27 with TRBJ1-3, with D tentatively TRBD1 (6 bases). V dropped 3 bases and J dropped 2 bases, with 11 bases sitting between them. There are 15 residues in the CDR3. CDR1 and CDR2 (germline): MNHEY, SMNVEV (reference sequence). For the CDR3, the DNA is TGTGCCAGCAGTTTGGGGGGGGCGGCTGGAAACACCATATATTTT. It specifies CASSLGGAAGNTIYF.

This clone was found a few times. V usage is TRBV6-1 and J usage is TRBJ1-1; D perhaps matches TRBD1 (5 bases). CDR3 length: 14 amino acids. V lost 3 bases and J 1 base, leaving 9 bases between the germline ends. Germline V gene data show CDR1 as MNHNS and CDR2 as SASEGT. The CDR3, as DNA: TGTGCCAGCAGTGAGATAAGGGGGAACACTGAAGCTTTCTTT. It encodes CASSEIRGNTEAFF.

This chain joins TRBV4-1 and TRBJ1-2; possible D gene TRBD1, 5 bases. Germline CDR1 MGHRA, CDR2 YSYEKL. The V gene lost 1 base and the J gene lost 9 bases, with 12 bases spanning the gap. The CDR3 covers 13 residues. CDR3 coding DNA: TGCGCCAGCAGCCAAGCGGGGGAGTTGAGCTACACCTTC. This translates into CASSQAGELSYTF.

The rearrangement joins TRBV14 to TRBJ1-1, with D hard to call. Trimming removed 6 bases from V and 6 bases from J, with 17 bases in between. CDR1 SGHDN and CDR2 FVKESK come from the germline V gene. The CDR3 contains 14 residues. CDR3 amino acids: CASRKEAVGAEAFF. The CDR3 DNA reads as TGTGCCAGCAGAAAGGAGGCGGTGGGCGCTGAAGCTTTCTTT.

The V call is TRBV10-2, the J call TRBJ2-2, with 7 bases fitting TRBD2. CDR1 is WSHSY and CDR2 is SAAADI in the germline V gene. V lost 1 base to trimming and J lost 3 bases; unmatched junction nucleotides: 2. CDR3 length: 15 residues. CDR3 nucleotide sequence: TGCGCCAGCAGTGAGTGGGGGGGGGACACCGGGGAGCTGTTTTTT. It specifies CASSEWGGDTGELFF.

The CDR3 sequence: CASTPGKRETQYF. The CDR3 nucleotides are TGTGCCAGCACTCCCGGGAAGAGAGAGACCCAGTACTTC. This rearrangement joins TRBV6-6 to TRBJ2-5; maybe TRBD2 (5 bases). CDR1 is MNHNY and CDR2 is SVGAGI in the germline V gene (reference sequence). V shed 7 bases and J shed 4 bases, with 13 bases lying between them. CDR3 length: 13 amino acids.

The chain carries TRBV11-2 and TRBJ1-1; weak D call: TRBD1 (6 bases). The CDR3 runs to 15 residues. CDR1 is SGHAT, CDR2 FQNNGV, per germline. Trimming took 5 bases from V and 1 from J, leaving 14 bases between them. The CDR3 region has the DNA TGTGCCAGCAGCCCCACTCCAGGGGCGAACACTGAAGCTTTCTTT. This sequence encodes CASSPTPGANTEAFF.

This chain links TRBV28 with TRBJ2-7, with a tentative D call TRBD2 (6 bases). V lost 8 bases to trimming and J lost 9 bases, with 23 bases between them. The germline V gene encodes CDR1 MDHEN and CDR2 SYDVKM. This CDR3 contains 14 residues. The CDR3 reads CASLLSLAKPRQYF. CDR3 sequence (DNA): TGTGCCAGCTTACTTTCGCTAGCGAAACCCCGGCAGTACTTC.

The chain combines TRBV7-9 with TRBJ2-5; TRBD1 aligns across 7 bases. The CDR3 is 15 residues long. J lost 2 bases, V lost 2 bases, and 5 bases had no gene match. The germline gives CDR1 SEHNR, CDR2 FQNEAQ (reference sequence). CDR3 loop: CASSLSRGLQETQYF. CDR3 in DNA: TGTGCCAGCAGCTTAAGTAGGGGGCTACAAGAGACCCAGTACTTC.

The V gene is TRBV28, the J gene TRBJ2-7, with TRBD2 matching over 7 bases. The germline V gene has CDR1 MDHEN and CDR2 SYDVKM. The trim removed 5 bases at V and 4 bases at J, leaving 5 bases unmatched. This CDR3 comprises 13 residues. The CDR3 reads CASSQMRGYEQYF. Written as DNA, the CDR3 is TGTGCCAGCAGTCAAATGCGGGGGTACGAGCAGTACTTC. The full variable domain, in which reference TRBV28 and TRBJ2-7 provide the parts outside the CDR3, is DVKVTQSSRYLVKRTGEKVFLECVQDMDHENMFWYRQDPGLGLRLIYFSYDVKMKEKGDIPEGYSVSREKKERFSLILESASTNQTSMYLCASSQMRGYEQYFGPGTRLTVT.

V is TRBV7-9 and J is TRBJ2-1; 9 nucleotides match TRBD2. V trimming: 5 bases; J trimming: 6 bases; junction bases outside the gene matches: 11. The germline gives CDR1 SEHNR, CDR2 FQNEAQ (reference sequence). CDR3 length: 16 residues. This CDR3 is CASSPPPGLAPNEQFF. DNA of the CDR3: TGTGCCAGCAGCCCCCCCCCGGGACTAGCACCCAATGAGCAGTTCTTC.